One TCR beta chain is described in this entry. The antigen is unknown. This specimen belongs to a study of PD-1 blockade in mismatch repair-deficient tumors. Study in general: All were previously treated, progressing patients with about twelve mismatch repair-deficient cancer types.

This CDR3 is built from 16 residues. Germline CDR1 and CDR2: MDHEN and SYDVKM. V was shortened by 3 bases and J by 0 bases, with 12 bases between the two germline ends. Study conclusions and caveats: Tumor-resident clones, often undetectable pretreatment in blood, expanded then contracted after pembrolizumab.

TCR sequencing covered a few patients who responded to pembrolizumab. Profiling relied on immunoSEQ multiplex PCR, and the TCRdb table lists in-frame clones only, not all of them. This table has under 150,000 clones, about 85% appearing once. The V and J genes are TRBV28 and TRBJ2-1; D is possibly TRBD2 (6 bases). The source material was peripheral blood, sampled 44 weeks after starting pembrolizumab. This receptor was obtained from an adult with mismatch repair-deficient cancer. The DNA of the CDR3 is TGTGCCAGCAGTTTGGAGGGGCCTGTCTCCTACAATGAGCAGTTCTTC. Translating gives CASSLEGPVSYNEQFF.